These T cell receptor beta chains were read from a single sample in a study of T cell changes during pregnancy in multiple sclerosis. Sequencing was performed with immunoSEQ multiplex PCR; in TCRdb, only in-frame clones are kept and a portion is missing. The repertoire consists of 60,000 or so clones, with 85% to 90% occurring once and the leading ten covering about 5%. Specimen: peripheral blood from another person, used as feeder cells. The receptors stem from a human donor whose cells served as feeder cells for cultures in a pregnancy study. Each CDR3 is given with its conserved first and last residue. Fields, in order: V gene, D gene, CDR3 protein. A D gene is named only where the DNA matches it firmly.

>TRBV30|-
CAWSVRGVNQPQHF
>TRBV19|-
CASRDRPNTEAFF
>TRBV19|-
CASSTGTVYYSNQPQHF
>TRBV4-1|TRBD1
CASSQGTGGNQPQHF
>TRBV29-1|TRBD1
CSVEGQGAIGTGELFF
>TRBV11-3|-
CASSLYAGSGETQYF
>TRBV28|-
CASRRPGLGGYTF
>TRBV5-8|-
CASKQGSDQPQHF
>TRBV6-5|-
CASSYSSAVNTEAFF
>TRBV7-9|TRBD1
CASNFSPGQGSYNEQFF
>TRBV5-1|TRBD1
CASSSASRDRPYEQYF
>TRBV6-1|-
CASDPGRTDTQYF
>TRBV28|-
CASSLNDLSSGNTIYF
>TRBV7-2|-
CASSPRAYNEQFF